A selection of T cell receptor beta chains follows, all from one sample in a study of cytomegalovirus exposure and HLA in healthy donors. The protocol was immunoSEQ multiplex PCR, while the TCRdb copy is restricted to in-frame clones and leaves out a portion. The data show some 110,000 clones, 73% seen once. Sequenced input: PBMCs. These receptors came from a woman in her 30s in good health and CMV-seronegative. Each CDR3 is given with its conserved first and last residue. Each record gives: V gene, clone size, D gene, J gene, CDR3 length, CDR3 protein, CDR3 DNA. A D gene is named only where the DNA matches it firmly. Not every row has a clone size; where given, it reads once, few, many or a size class.

V gene: TRBV30; clone size: once; D gene: TRBD1; J gene: TRBJ2-3; CDR3 length: 13; CDR3 protein: CASTGGSTDTQYF; CDR3 DNA: TGTGCCAGCACAGGGGGTAGCACAGATACGCAGTATTTT
V gene: TRBV27; clone size: -; D gene: -; J gene: TRBJ2-7; CDR3 length: 13; CDR3 protein: CASSLTEPYEQYF; CDR3 DNA: TGTGCCAGCAGTTTAACGGAGCCCTACGAGCAGTACTTC
V gene: TRBV30; clone size: -; D gene: -; J gene: TRBJ2-7; CDR3 length: 13; CDR3 protein: CAWRGLGIDEQYF; CDR3 DNA: TGTGCCTGGAGGGGGCTAGGTATCGACGAGCAGTACTTC
V gene: TRBV19; clone size: few; D gene: -; J gene: TRBJ1-1; CDR3 length: 13; CDR3 protein: CASLFSGGYEAFF; CDR3 DNA: TGTGCCAGTCTCTTTTCTGGGGGGTATGAAGCTTTCTTT
V gene: TRBV19; clone size: -; D gene: TRBD1; J gene: TRBJ1-2; CDR3 length: 17; CDR3 protein: CASSAPGQGVIPYGYTF; CDR3 DNA: TGTGCCAGTAGTGCACCGGGACAGGGGGTTATTCCCTATGGCTACACCTTC
V gene: TRBV27; clone size: once; D gene: TRBD1; J gene: TRBJ2-2; CDR3 length: 15; CDR3 protein: CASSSQGVYTGELFF; CDR3 DNA: TGTGCCAGCAGTTCTCAGGGGGTATATACCGGGGAGCTGTTTTTT
V gene: TRBV5-1; clone size: -; D gene: TRBD2; J gene: TRBJ2-3; CDR3 length: 17; CDR3 protein: CASTGPFGREGQDTQYF; CDR3 DNA: TGCGCCAGCACAGGACCCTTCGGGCGGGAGGGCCAGGATACGCAGTATTTT
V gene: TRBV5-6; clone size: -; D gene: -; J gene: TRBJ2-2; CDR3 length: 16; CDR3 protein: CASSFTYGRRTGELFF; CDR3 DNA: TGTGCCAGCAGCTTTACTTATGGCCGGAGAACCGGGGAGCTGTTTTTT
V gene: TRBV27; clone size: -; D gene: TRBD1; J gene: TRBJ1-1; CDR3 length: 15; CDR3 protein: CASSLSTGMNTEAFF; CDR3 DNA: TGTGCCAGCAGTTTATCGACAGGGATGAACACTGAAGCTTTCTTT
V gene: TRBV6-1; clone size: -; D gene: -; J gene: TRBJ1-2; CDR3 length: 14; CDR3 protein: CASSEPGHGGGYTF; CDR3 DNA: TGTGCCAGCAGTGAGCCGGGACACGGAGGCGGCTACACCTTC
V gene: TRBV10-3; clone size: few; D gene: TRBD2; J gene: TRBJ2-3; CDR3 length: 14; CDR3 protein: CAIRTSGATDTQYF; CDR3 DNA: TGTGCCATCAGGACTAGCGGGGCCACAGATACGCAGTATTTT
V gene: TRBV7-2; clone size: -; D gene: -; J gene: TRBJ1-2; CDR3 length: 14; CDR3 protein: CASRGSEVLSGYTF; CDR3 DNA: TGTGCCAGCAGAGGCTCAGAGGTATTATCTGGCTACACCTTC
V gene: TRBV12-5; clone size: -; D gene: -; J gene: TRBJ1-5; CDR3 length: 15; CDR3 protein: CASGSPGIMGQPQHF; CDR3 DNA: TGTGCTAGTGGTTCCCCCGGGATCATGGGTCAGCCCCAGCATTTT
V gene: TRBV6-4; clone size: few; D gene: TRBD1; J gene: TRBJ2-2; CDR3 length: 15; CDR3 protein: CASSAQGASTGELFF; CDR3 DNA: TGTGCCAGCAGTGCTCAGGGGGCTAGCACCGGGGAGCTGTTTTTT
V gene: TRBV28; clone size: -; D gene: -; J gene: TRBJ2-1; CDR3 length: 17; CDR3 protein: CASSLSGLPSSGNEQFF; CDR3 DNA: TGTGCCAGCAGTTTATCAGGTCTGCCATCGTCCGGCAATGAGCAGTTCTTC
V gene: TRBV29-1; clone size: -; D gene: -; J gene: TRBJ1-1; CDR3 length: 12; CDR3 protein: CSVEPGSTEAFF; CDR3 DNA: TGCAGCGTTGAACCAGGGTCCACTGAAGCTTTCTTT
V gene: TRBV7-9; clone size: -; D gene: TRBD1; J gene: TRBJ1-6; CDR3 length: 15; CDR3 protein: CASSFDRAYNSPLHF; CDR3 DNA: TGTGCCAGCAGCTTTGACAGGGCCTATAATTCACCCCTCCACTTT
V gene: TRBV29-1; clone size: -; D gene: -; J gene: TRBJ1-2; CDR3 length: 12; CDR3 protein: CSVGEQGKGYTF; CDR3 DNA: TGCAGCGTGGGGGAACAGGGAAAAGGCTACACCTTC
V gene: TRBV5-6; clone size: -; D gene: -; J gene: TRBJ2-5; CDR3 length: 16; CDR3 protein: CASSQGMAGVRETQYF; CDR3 DNA: TGTGCCAGCAGCCAGGGGATGGCGGGGGTGAGAGAGACCCAGTACTTC
V gene: TRBV6-5; clone size: -; D gene: TRBD1; J gene: TRBJ2-3; CDR3 length: 16; CDR3 protein: CASSYQGGRGLLTQYF; CDR3 DNA: TGTGCCAGCAGTTACCAGGGGGGCAGGGGGCTCCTTACGCAGTATTTT
V gene: TRBV29-1; clone size: once; D gene: TRBD1; J gene: TRBJ2-7; CDR3 length: 13; CDR3 protein: CSVAQTGNNEQYF; CDR3 DNA: TGCAGCGTTGCCCAGACAGGGAACAACGAGCAGTACTTC
V gene: TRBV5-1; clone size: -; D gene: TRBD1; J gene: TRBJ1-2; CDR3 length: 14; CDR3 protein: CASRTGTGVPGYTF; CDR3 DNA: TGCGCCAGCAGGACCGGGACAGGGGTTCCTGGCTACACCTTC
V gene: TRBV5-1; clone size: -; D gene: -; J gene: TRBJ1-2; CDR3 length: 16; CDR3 protein: CASSLVPNVDNYGYTF; CDR3 DNA: TGCGCCAGCAGCTTGGTACCTAACGTAGATAACTATGGCTACACCTTC
V gene: TRBV10-3; clone size: many; D gene: -; J gene: TRBJ2-1; CDR3 length: 15; CDR3 protein: CAISDQWSSYNEQFF; CDR3 DNA: TGTGCCATCAGTGATCAGTGGAGCTCCTACAATGAGCAGTTCTTC
V gene: TRBV7-2; clone size: -; D gene: -; J gene: TRBJ2-3; CDR3 length: 15; CDR3 protein: CASSLPQISTDTQYF; CDR3 DNA: TGTGCCAGCAGCTTACCCCAGATCAGCACAGATACGCAGTATTTT
V gene: TRBV7-3; clone size: -; D gene: -; J gene: TRBJ2-2; CDR3 length: 16; CDR3 protein: CASSPSSTANTGELFF; CDR3 DNA: TGTGCCAGCAGCCCCTCATCGACAGCGAACACCGGGGAGCTGTTTTTT
V gene: TRBV5-1; clone size: few; D gene: TRBD1; J gene: TRBJ2-7; CDR3 length: 17; CDR3 protein: CASSASPTGQGDYEQYF; CDR3 DNA: TGCGCCAGCAGCGCTAGTCCTACGGGACAGGGGGACTACGAGCAGTACTTC
V gene: TRBV6-5; clone size: -; D gene: -; J gene: TRBJ2-5; CDR3 length: 14; CDR3 protein: CASSYSQGRETQYF; CDR3 DNA: TGTGCCAGCAGTTACTCACAGGGTCGGGAGACCCAGTACTTC
V gene: TRBV30; clone size: -; D gene: TRBD1; J gene: TRBJ2-4; CDR3 length: 14; CDR3 protein: CAWSPGQGKDIQYF; CDR3 DNA: TGTGCCTGGAGTCCGGGACAGGGGAAGGACATTCAGTACTTC
V gene: TRBV6-1; clone size: -; D gene: TRBD1; J gene: TRBJ1-1; CDR3 length: 15; CDR3 protein: CASSTDRGRSTEAFF; CDR3 DNA: TGTGCCAGCAGTACCGACAGGGGGAGGAGCACTGAAGCTTTCTTT
V gene: TRBV7-9; clone size: -; D gene: TRBD1; J gene: TRBJ1-1; CDR3 length: 16; CDR3 protein: CASSPRDRGGNTEAFF; CDR3 DNA: TGTGCCAGCAGCCCAAGGGACAGGGGAGGGAACACTGAAGCTTTCTTT